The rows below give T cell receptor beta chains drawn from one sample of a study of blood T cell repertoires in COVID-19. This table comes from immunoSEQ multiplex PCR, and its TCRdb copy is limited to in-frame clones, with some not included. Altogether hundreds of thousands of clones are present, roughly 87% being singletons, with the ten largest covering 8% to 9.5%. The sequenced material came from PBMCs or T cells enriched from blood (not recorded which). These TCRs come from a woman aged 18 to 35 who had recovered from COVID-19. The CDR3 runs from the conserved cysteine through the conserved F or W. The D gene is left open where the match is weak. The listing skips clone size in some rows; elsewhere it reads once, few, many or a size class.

CDR3aa: CASSEDSSGAFF; CDR3nt: TGTGCCAGCAGCGAGGACTCATCAGGAGCTTTCTTT; v_gene: TRBV2; d_gene: NA; abundance: NA; j_gene: TRBJ1-1
CDR3aa: CASSRDRVFAYNSPLHF; CDR3nt: TGTGCCAGCAGCCGGGACAGGGTATTCGCCTATAATTCACCCCTCCACTTT; v_gene: TRBV5-6; d_gene: TRBD1; abundance: NA; j_gene: TRBJ1-6
CDR3aa: CAISVVFGDRGDYGYTF; CDR3nt: TGTGCCATCAGTGTCGTATTTGGCGACAGGGGAGACTATGGCTACACCTTC; v_gene: TRBV10-3; d_gene: TRBD1; abundance: NA; j_gene: TRBJ1-2
CDR3aa: CASSPIPGQHSGNTIYF; CDR3nt: TGCGCCAGCAGCCCAATACCGGGACAACACTCTGGAAACACCATATATTTT; v_gene: TRBV4-1; d_gene: NA; abundance: few; j_gene: TRBJ1-3
CDR3aa: CASSPTDSGRVYGYTF; CDR3nt: TGTGCCAGCAGCCCAACAGACAGTGGGAGGGTCTATGGCTACACCTTC; v_gene: TRBV7-9; d_gene: NA; abundance: once; j_gene: TRBJ1-2
CDR3aa: CASSAVGFGSYEQYF; CDR3nt: TGTGCCAGCAGTGCGGTGGGTTTCGGGTCCTACGAGCAGTACTTC; v_gene: TRBV2; d_gene: NA; abundance: once; j_gene: TRBJ2-7
CDR3aa: CASSLGQGEDYEQYF; CDR3nt: TGTGCCAGCAGCCTCGGGCAGGGGGAGGACTACGAGCAGTACTTC; v_gene: TRBV9; d_gene: NA; abundance: NA; j_gene: TRBJ2-7
CDR3aa: CASKGLAAYNEQFF; CDR3nt: TGTGCCAGCAAGGGACTAGCGGCATACAATGAGCAGTTCTTC; v_gene: TRBV7-9; d_gene: TRBD2; abundance: NA; j_gene: TRBJ2-1
CDR3aa: CASSSLTQETQYF; CDR3nt: TGTGCCAGCAGCTCCCTCACACAGGAGACCCAGTACTTC; v_gene: TRBV7-2; d_gene: NA; abundance: NA; j_gene: TRBJ2-5
CDR3aa: CASSQDGTGGYEQYF; CDR3nt: TGTGCCAGCAGCCAAGATGGGACAGGGGGCTACGAGCAGTACTTC; v_gene: TRBV3-1/TRBV3-2; d_gene: TRBD1; abundance: NA; j_gene: TRBJ2-7
CDR3aa: CASSMFGVPNTEAFF; CDR3nt: TGTGCCAGCAGCATGTTCGGGGTCCCGAACACTGAAGCTTTCTTT; v_gene: TRBV11-2; d_gene: NA; abundance: NA; j_gene: TRBJ1-1
CDR3aa: CASSPARVANSPLHF; CDR3nt: TGTGCCAGCAGCCCAGCCAGGGTTGCGAATTCACCCCTCCACTTT; v_gene: TRBV4-2; d_gene: NA; abundance: NA; j_gene: TRBJ1-6
CDR3aa: CASPPGSVSEAFF; CDR3nt: TGTGCCAGCCCACCAGGGTCGGTCTCTGAAGCTTTCTTT; v_gene: TRBV12-3/TRBV12-4; d_gene: NA; abundance: NA; j_gene: TRBJ1-1
CDR3aa: CASSQERQVLGEAFF; CDR3nt: TGCGCCAGCAGCCAAGAGCGACAGGTCCTGGGTGAAGCTTTCTTT; v_gene: TRBV4-1; d_gene: NA; abundance: NA; j_gene: TRBJ1-1
CDR3aa: CASSLSRNNGYTF; CDR3nt: TGTGCCAGCAGTTTAAGCAGGAACAATGGCTACACCTTC; v_gene: TRBV28; d_gene: NA; abundance: NA; j_gene: TRBJ1-2
CDR3aa: CASSLGGMGEKLFF; CDR3nt: TGTGCCAGCAGTCTCGGGGGGATGGGGGAAAAACTGTTTTTT; v_gene: TRBV28; d_gene: NA; abundance: NA; j_gene: TRBJ1-4
CDR3aa: CASSLGSAGGRANEQFF; CDR3nt: TGCGCCAGCAGCTTGGGGAGCGCGGGAGGGCGCGCCAATGAGCAGTTCTTC; v_gene: TRBV5-1; d_gene: TRBD2; abundance: NA; j_gene: TRBJ2-1
CDR3aa: CASSLHLSSYNSPLHF; CDR3nt: TGTGCCAGCAGTTTACACCTGAGCTCCTATAATTCACCCCTCCACTTT; v_gene: TRBV27; d_gene: NA; abundance: NA; j_gene: TRBJ1-6
CDR3aa: CASSRTSGSSYNEQFF; CDR3nt: TGTGCCAGCAGCCGGACTAGCGGAAGCTCCTACAATGAGCAGTTCTTC; v_gene: TRBV6-2/TRBV6-3; d_gene: TRBD2; abundance: few; j_gene: TRBJ2-1
CDR3aa: CASRDLGHSNYGYTF; CDR3nt: TGTGCCAGTAGGGACCTGGGACACTCAAACTATGGCTACACCTTC; v_gene: TRBV19; d_gene: NA; abundance: NA; j_gene: TRBJ1-2
CDR3aa: CASSFLGGDSGNTIYF; CDR3nt: TGTGCCAGCAGCTTTCTGGGGGGTGACTCTGGAAACACCATATATTTT; v_gene: TRBV7-9; d_gene: NA; abundance: NA; j_gene: TRBJ1-3
CDR3aa: CASSRYSLAGDTGELFF; CDR3nt: TGTGCCAGCAGCCGATACTCGTTAGCGGGAGACACCGGGGAGCTGTTTTTT; v_gene: TRBV4-2; d_gene: TRBD2; abundance: NA; j_gene: TRBJ2-2
CDR3aa: CASSKRTGPWDEQYF; CDR3nt: TGTGCCAGCAGTAAAAGGACTGGACCCTGGGACGAGCAGTACTTC; v_gene: TRBV27; d_gene: NA; abundance: NA; j_gene: TRBJ2-7
CDR3aa: CASSSRGGAYNEQFF; CDR3nt: TGTGCCAGCAGCTCCAGGGGTGGGGCCTACAATGAGCAGTTCTTC; v_gene: TRBV9; d_gene: NA; abundance: NA; j_gene: TRBJ2-1
CDR3aa: CASTGGRVGYTEAFF; CDR3nt: TGTGCCAGCACCGGTGGCAGGGTGGGGTACACTGAAGCTTTCTTT; v_gene: TRBV28; d_gene: NA; abundance: NA; j_gene: TRBJ1-1
CDR3aa: CASSLSREGGYTF; CDR3nt: TGCGCCAGCAGCTTGAGCCGGGAAGGGGGCTACACCTTC; v_gene: TRBV5-1; d_gene: NA; abundance: once; j_gene: TRBJ1-2
CDR3aa: CASSLFSGFAGEQYF; CDR3nt: TGTGCCAGCAGTTTATTTTCCGGATTCGCGGGGGAGCAGTACTTC; v_gene: TRBV28; d_gene: NA; abundance: NA; j_gene: TRBJ2-7
CDR3aa: CASRAGGETQYF; CDR3nt: TGTGCCAGTAGGGCAGGGGGGGAGACCCAGTACTTC; v_gene: TRBV19; d_gene: NA; abundance: NA; j_gene: TRBJ2-5
CDR3aa: CASSPGRWGPQFF; CDR3nt: TGTGCCAGCAGCCCGGGTCGGTGGGGGCCTCAGTTCTTC; v_gene: TRBV5-4; d_gene: NA; abundance: NA; j_gene: TRBJ2-1
CDR3aa: CASSFRAGHQPQHF; CDR3nt: TGTGCCAGCAGTTTTAGGGCAGGGCATCAGCCCCAGCATTTT; v_gene: TRBV27; d_gene: NA; abundance: NA; j_gene: TRBJ1-5
CDR3aa: CASSTPGYAYNSPLHF; CDR3nt: TGTGCCAGCAGCACACCAGGATACGCTTATAATTCACCCCTCCACTTT; v_gene: TRBV28; d_gene: NA; abundance: NA; j_gene: TRBJ1-6
CDR3aa: CASSRTPPETQYF; CDR3nt: TGTGCCAGCAGCCGGACACCACCAGAGACCCAGTACTTC; v_gene: TRBV6-5; d_gene: NA; abundance: once; j_gene: TRBJ2-5
CDR3aa: CAWRPTGAGNTIYF; CDR3nt: TGTGCCTGGAGACCTACAGGAGCTGGAAACACCATATATTTT; v_gene: TRBV30; d_gene: NA; abundance: NA; j_gene: TRBJ1-3
CDR3aa: CASSYRREEAEQFF; CDR3nt: TGTGCCAGCAGTTATCGGCGGGAGGAGGCTGAGCAGTTCTTC; v_gene: TRBV6-5; d_gene: TRBD2; abundance: few; j_gene: TRBJ2-1
CDR3aa: CASSLRWRDNEQFF; CDR3nt: TGTGCCAGCAGTTTAAGGTGGAGGGACAATGAGCAGTTCTTC; v_gene: TRBV27; d_gene: NA; abundance: NA; j_gene: TRBJ2-1
CDR3aa: CASSPRAGANVLTF; CDR3nt: TGTGCCAGCAGCCCCCGGGCTGGGGCCAACGTCCTGACTTTC; v_gene: TRBV7-9; d_gene: NA; abundance: NA; j_gene: TRBJ2-6
CDR3aa: CASSLVGAPDTQYF; CDR3nt: TGCGCCAGCAGCTTGGTAGGAGCACCAGATACGCAGTATTTT; v_gene: TRBV5-1; d_gene: NA; abundance: once; j_gene: TRBJ2-3
CDR3aa: CASSRGQGAGQPQHF; CDR3nt: TGTGCCAGCAGCAGGGGACAGGGGGCGGGTCAGCCCCAGCATTTT; v_gene: TRBV5-6; d_gene: TRBD1; abundance: NA; j_gene: TRBJ1-5
CDR3aa: CASSLEAWQDEYEQYF; CDR3nt: TGCGCCAGCAGCTTGGAGGCTTGGCAGGATGAATACGAGCAGTACTTC; v_gene: TRBV5-1; d_gene: NA; abundance: once; j_gene: TRBJ2-7
CDR3aa: CASSGRRSTDTQYF; CDR3nt: TGTGCCAGCAGTGGCAGAAGAAGCACAGATACGCAGTATTTT; v_gene: TRBV2; d_gene: NA; abundance: NA; j_gene: TRBJ2-3
CDR3aa: CASSYWLGGTEAFF; CDR3nt: TGTGCCAGCAGTTACTGGCTGGGAGGCACTGAAGCTTTCTTT; v_gene: TRBV6-8; d_gene: NA; abundance: NA; j_gene: TRBJ1-1
CDR3aa: CASSRARLAGVEQFF; CDR3nt: TGTGCCAGTAGTCGGGCACGACTAGCGGGAGTTGAGCAGTTCTTC; v_gene: TRBV19; d_gene: TRBD2; abundance: once; j_gene: TRBJ2-1
CDR3aa: CASSPRQGWNEQYF; CDR3nt: TGTGCCAGCAGTCCCCGACAGGGTTGGAACGAGCAGTACTTC; v_gene: TRBV28; d_gene: TRBD1; abundance: NA; j_gene: TRBJ2-7
CDR3aa: CASSRGTGVYEQYF; CDR3nt: TGTGCCAGCAGCAGAGGGACAGGGGTCTACGAGCAGTACTTC; v_gene: TRBV28; d_gene: TRBD1; abundance: NA; j_gene: TRBJ2-7
CDR3aa: CAISLRQGGTDTQYF; CDR3nt: TGTGCCATCAGCCTGAGACAGGGCGGCACAGATACGCAGTATTTT; v_gene: TRBV10-3; d_gene: TRBD1; abundance: NA; j_gene: TRBJ2-3
CDR3aa: CASSLTGEGGNQPQHF; CDR3nt: TGTGCCAGCAGCCTCACGGGGGAGGGAGGCAATCAGCCCCAGCATTTT; v_gene: TRBV4-2; d_gene: NA; abundance: NA; j_gene: TRBJ1-5